This entry lists 24 T cell receptor beta chains sequenced from one sample in a study of CD8+CD57+ T cells in acquired aplastic anemia. TCR beta VDJ and CDR3 profiling used genomic DNA as template. MiXCR, applied by TCRdb to the reads, yields one record per CDR3 protein. Among more than 250,000 distinct CDR3 sequences listed, around 60% were seen once. Sequenced material: sorted CD4+, CD8+, or CD8+CD57+ T cells (not recorded which) from PBMCs. These receptors were taken from a human donor with severe aplastic anemia or a healthy control (not recorded which).

The chain combines TRBV24-1 with TRBJ1-5; possibly TRBD1 for D (5 bases). Trimming removed 3 bases at V and 5 bases at J, with 13 bases between. This CDR3 is built from 15 residues. Germline-derived CDR1 and CDR2 are KGHDR and SFDVKD. The CDR3 DNA reads as TGTGCCACCAGTGATGGGTCGAGGGACGATCAGCCCCAGCATTTT. Its translation: CATSDGSRDDQPQHF.

The V gene is TRBV6-1, the J gene TRBJ2-5; the D gene is possibly TRBD2 (6 bases). The germline V gene encodes CDR1 MNHNS and CDR2 SASEGT. The CDR3 spans 15 residues. Trimming pared 3 bases from V and 0 bases from J, leaving 11 bases between. The CDR3 is CASSESSGDQETQYF. The CDR3, as DNA: TGTGCCAGCAGTGAGTCCTCGGGGGACCAAGAGACCCAGTACTTC.

V is TRBV9 and J is TRBJ1-1; D may be TRBD1 (6 bases). Germline values: CDR1 SGDLS, CDR2 YYNGEE. The CDR3 runs to 15 residues. The ends were cut back, 0 bases at V and 0 bases at J, with 9 bases in the middle. CDR3 nucleotides: TGTGCCAGCAGCGTAGAGGGGGACCTGAACACTGAAGCTTTCTTT. As protein: CASSVEGDLNTEAFF. The variable domain in full, with the rest retrieved from reference TRBV9 and TRBJ1-1, is DSGVTQTPKHLITATGQRVTLRCSPRSGDLSVYWYQQSLDQGLQFLIQYYNGEERAKGNILERFSAQQFPDLHSELNLSSLELGDSALYFCASSVEGDLNTEAFFGQGTRLTVV.

This clonotype has at least ten counts. The chain has TRBV7-2 and TRBJ2-7; no definite D call. V was shortened by 5 bases and J by 1 base, with 9 bases between the two germline ends. Germline V gene lookup returns CDR1 SGHTA and CDR2 FQGNSA. CDR3 length equals 13 residues. In DNA, the CDR3 is TGTGCCAGCAGCCGGCAGGCTTCCTACGAGCAGTACTTC. This codes for CASSRQASYEQYF.

This clonotype was picked up one time. J is TRBJ2-5 and V is TRBV12-3 or TRBV12-4; tentatively, D is TRBD2 (6 bases). V was pared by 4 bases and J by 7 bases, with 13 bases between. The CDR3 is 13 residues long. The CDR3 region is CASSYGLKGTQYF. CDR3 bases: TGTGCCAGCAGTTACGGACTAAAGGGGACCCAGTACTTC.

This clonotype was counted only a few times. This chain links TRBV15 with TRBJ2-2, with 7 nucleotides matching TRBD2. The CDR3 loop spans 14 amino acids. The germline V gene has CDR1 LNHNV and CDR2 YYDKDF (reference sequence). The V and J ends lost 7 bases and 5 bases, in that order; junction bases with no gene match: 7. CDR3 sequence: CATTNGEGTGELFF. The DNA for the CDR3 is TGTGCCACCACCAATGGGGAGGGTACCGGGGAGCTGTTTTTT.

V usage is TRBV7-9 and J usage is TRBJ2-1; the match to TRBD2 covers 9 bases. V lost 5 bases and J lost 6; bases outside the gene matches: 2. The CDR3 is made up of 13 amino acids. Looked up from germline, CDR1 is SEHNR and CDR2 is FQNEAQ (reference sequence). The chain's CDR3 is CASSHSGGNEQFF. The CDR3 region has the DNA TGTGCCAGCAGCCATAGCGGGGGCAATGAGCAGTTCTTC.

This sequence joins TRBV7-9 and TRBJ1-2; D gene ambiguous. This CDR3 region has 16 residues. Trimming left V 3 bases short and J 4 bases short, with 18 bases between. Germline CDR1 reads SEHNR; CDR2 reads FQNEAQ (reference sequence). CDR3 region: CASSLGLVGLGYGYTF. DNA for the CDR3: TGTGCCAGCAGCTTGGGTTTGGTCGGGTTGGGCTATGGCTACACCTTC.

The chain couples TRBV7-6 to TRBJ1-1; D gene ambiguous. The germline CDR1 and CDR2 sequences are SGHVS and FNYEAQ. The CDR3 has 13 residues. V was shortened by 5 bases and J by 1 base, with 8 bases between the two germline ends. The CDR3 nucleotides are TGTGCCAGCAGCACCTACAGGAACACTGAAGCTTTCTTT. The encoded protein is CASSTYRNTEAFF.

The chain recombines TRBV25-1 with TRBJ1-6, with D perhaps matching TRBD1 (5 bases). The V end was cut by 2 bases, the J end by 4 bases, with 18 bases between. Looked up from germline, CDR1 is MGHDK and CDR2 is SYGVNS. This CDR3 contains 18 residues. CDR3 nucleotides: TGTGCCAGCAGTGAAGGGGTGGGGCGGCTTCGATATAATTCACCCCTCCACTTT. The encoded protein is CASSEGVGRLRYNSPLHF. Based on the CDR3 plus reference TRBV25-1 and TRBJ1-6, the full variable domain is EADIYQTPRYLVIGTGKKITLECSQTMGHDKMYWYQQDPGMELHLIHYSYGVNSTEKGDLSSESTVSRIRTEHFPLTLESARPSHTSQYLCASSEGVGRLRYNSPLHFGNGTRLTVT.

The J gene is TRBJ2-7, the V gene TRBV19; a possible D gene is TRBD2 (6 bases). Germline CDR1 reads LNHDA; CDR2 reads SQIVND (reference sequence). Trimming cost V 6 bases and J 5 bases, with 14 bases left between them. The length of the CDR3 is 13 residues. CDR3 coding DNA: TGTGCCAGTAGCCGGAGGGATGGGGACGAGCAGTACTTC. Translation gives CASSRRDGDEQYF.

This clonotype came up many times. The chain couples TRBV4-3 to TRBJ2-7; 11 bases agree with TRBD1. The CDR3 spans 15 residues. Trimming at V came to 5 bases and at J to 1 base, leaving 4 bases not matched to a gene. From germline, CDR1 is LGHNA and CDR2 YSLEER. In DNA, the CDR3 is TGCGCCAGCAGCAACCGGGACAGGGGGTCCTACGAGCAGTACTTC. This gives the protein CASSNRDRGSYEQYF.

This clonotype was seen repeatedly, ten times or more. The rearrangement joins TRBV28 to TRBJ1-6, with unresolved D. Germline V gene sequence: CDR1 MDHEN, CDR2 SYDVKM. The CDR3 sequence is 14 residues long. Trimming cost V 6 bases and J 10 bases, with 16 bases left between them. The CDR3 protein is CASSPTGEISPLHF. In DNA form, the CDR3 reads TGTGCCAGCAGCCCTACCGGGGAGATCTCACCCCTCCACTTT.

V usage is TRBV2 and J usage is TRBJ2-3, with TRBD2 identical over 12 bases. The CDR3 has 19 residues. Looked up from germline, CDR1 is SNHLY and CDR2 is FYNNEI. V was pared by 6 bases and J by 0 bases, with 13 bases of the junction left unmatched. CDR3 amino acids: CASSWWTAGTSGSTDTQYF. CDR3 nucleotides: TGTGCCAGCAGCTGGTGGACAGCCGGGACTAGCGGGAGCACAGATACGCAGTATTTT.

The J gene is TRBJ2-1, the V gene TRBV7-3, with TRBD1 identical over 8 bases. Germline-derived CDR1 and CDR2 are SGHTA and FQGTGA. V lost 5 bases and J lost 8; bases outside the gene matches: 5. The CDR3 extends over 13 amino acids. The CDR3 DNA reads as TGTGCCAGCAGCGCGACAGGGGAGGATGAGCAGTTCTTC. It is translated as CASSATGEDEQFF.

The chain carries TRBV11-2 and TRBJ1-2, with 7 positions matching TRBD1. The CDR3 is 14 amino acids. Trimming cost V 4 bases and J 4 bases; bases outside gene matches: 6. Germline lookup yields CDR1 SGHAT and CDR2 FQNNGV. CDR3 DNA sequence: TGTGCCAGCAGCTCGAACAGGGGAGGCTATGGCTACACCTTC. Its protein is CASSSNRGGYGYTF. Together with reference TRBV11-2 and TRBJ1-2, the CDR3 gives the full variable domain: EAGVAQSPRYKIIEKRQSVAFWCNPISGHATLYWYQQILGQGPKLLIQFQNNGVVDDSQLPKDRFSAERLKGVDSTLKIQPAKLEDSAVYLCASSSNRGGYGYTFGSGTRLTVV.

This clonotype was observed a few times. The rearrangement links TRBV2 to TRBJ2-7, with D possibly TRBD1 on 6 matching bases. Germline V CDR1 and CDR2: SNHLY, FYNNEI. V lost 6 bases, J lost 2 bases, and 17 bases lay in between. This CDR3 contains 15 residues. The CDR3 region is CASRLYRENPYEQYF. The CDR3 nucleotides are TGTGCCAGCAGACTCTACAGGGAGAACCCCTACGAGCAGTACTTC.

About this clonotype: A much larger clone lies a single base off, so this may be a read error. This chain uses TRBV4-2 with TRBJ1-4; D is unresolved. Per the germline V gene, CDR1 is LGHNA and CDR2 is YNFKEQ. The CDR3 covers 16 residues. The CDR3 is CASSPVRGGTNEKLLF. The DNA for the CDR3 is TGTGCCAGCAGCCCAGTTCGGGGAGGCACTAATGAAAAACTGCTTTTT.

This clonotype was counted ten times or more. The chain uses TRBV19 and TRBJ2-1; possibly TRBD2 for D (5 bases). Trimming removed 1 base at V and 6 bases at J, with 7 bases between. CDR3 size: 13 residues. The V gene's germline CDR1 is LNHDA and CDR2 SQIVND (reference sequence). The CDR3 DNA sequence: TGTGCCAGTAGTATAGGTGAGGGCAATGAGCAGTTCTTC. Its protein is CASSIGEGNEQFF. The entire variable domain, with the rest obtained from reference TRBV19 and TRBJ2-1, is as follows: DGGITQSPKYLFRKEGQNVTLSCEQNLNHDAMYWYRQDPGQGLRLIYYSQIVNDFQKGDIAEGYSVSREKKESFPLTVTSAQKNPTAFYLCASSIGEGNEQFFGPGTRLTVL.

About this clonotype: A much larger clone differs by one base, so this may be a read error. The CDR3 DNA reads TGTGCCAGCAGCTTAGTCACAGGGGGCTCATCGGAACTGTTTTTT. Encoded protein: CASSLVTGGSSELFF. The rearrangement links TRBV7-9 to TRBJ1-4; 9 bases agree with TRBD1. Germline V gene lookup returns CDR1 SEHNR and CDR2 FQNEAQ (reference sequence). Trimming cost V 1 base and J 12 bases; bases outside gene matches: 9. The CDR3 consists of 15 residues.

This chain uses TRBV9 with TRBJ2-3, with 7 bases identical to TRBD2. Germline V lookup: CDR1 SGDLS, CDR2 YYNGEE. V was pared by 5 bases and J by 6 bases, with 12 bases of the junction left unmatched. CDR3 length: 15 amino acids. Here the CDR3 DNA reads TGTGCCAGCAGGATCGGGTGGGGGGGTGGGGATACGCAGTATTTT. Translation: CASRIGWGGGDTQYF. The full variable domain, in which reference TRBV9 and TRBJ2-3 provide the parts outside the CDR3, is DSGVTQTPKHLITATGQRVTLRCSPRSGDLSVYWYQQSLDQGLQFLIQYYNGEERAKGNILERFSAQQFPDLHSELNLSSLELGDSALYFCASRIGWGGGDTQYFGPGTRLTVL.

The chain has TRBV19 and TRBJ2-1; D may be TRBD1 or TRBD2 (5 bases each). This CDR3 spans 18 amino acids. Looked up from germline, CDR1 is LNHDA and CDR2 is SQIVND (reference sequence). V dropped 3 bases and J dropped 2 bases, with 20 bases sitting between them. The CDR3 reads CASSIDQERGTAYNEQFF. In DNA form, the CDR3 reads TGTGCCAGTAGTATCGATCAGGAGAGGGGTACGGCCTACAATGAGCAGTTCTTC.

The V and J genes are TRBV9 and TRBJ2-3; D may be TRBD1 (6 bases). Germline V gives CDR1 SGDLS, CDR2 YYNGEE. Trimming removed 1 base at V and 11 bases at J, with 20 bases between. This CDR3 is 15 amino acids long. CDR3 in DNA: TGTGCCAGCAGCGTAACAACAGGGACCTTCTACGAGCAGTATTTT. Translating gives CASSVTTGTFYEQYF.

This clonotype was recorded a few times. This chain uses TRBV7-6 with TRBJ2-7; D call uncertain. Germline CDR1 SGHVS, CDR2 FNYEAQ. V shed 5 bases and J shed 4 bases, with 12 bases lying between them. The CDR3 runs to 13 residues. CDR3 loop: CASSANPAYEQYF. The CDR3 DNA reads as TGTGCCAGCAGCGCAAATCCCGCGTACGAGCAGTACTTC.